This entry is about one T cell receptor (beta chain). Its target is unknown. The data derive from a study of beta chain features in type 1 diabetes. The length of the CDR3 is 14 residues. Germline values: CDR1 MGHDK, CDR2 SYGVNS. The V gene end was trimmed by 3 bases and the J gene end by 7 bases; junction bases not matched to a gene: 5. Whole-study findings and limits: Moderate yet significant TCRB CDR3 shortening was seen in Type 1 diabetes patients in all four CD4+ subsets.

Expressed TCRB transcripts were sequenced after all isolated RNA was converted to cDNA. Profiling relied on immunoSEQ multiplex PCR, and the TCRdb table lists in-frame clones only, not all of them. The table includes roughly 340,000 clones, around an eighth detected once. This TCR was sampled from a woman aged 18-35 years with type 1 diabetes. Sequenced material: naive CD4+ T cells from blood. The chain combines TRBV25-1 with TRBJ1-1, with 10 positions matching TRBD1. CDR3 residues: CASSDPGQGIEAFF. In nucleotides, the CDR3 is TGTGCCAGCAGTGACCCGGGACAGGGGATTGAAGCTTTCTTT.